These 22 T cell receptor beta chains originate from one sample sequenced in a study of blood T cell repertoires in COVID-19 (dated by TCRdb to about 2020). Library preparation used the immunoSEQ multiplex PCR assay. TCRdb re-hosts the immuneACCESS table, in-frame sequences only. Its copies lack some clones; in the studies checked, an unresolved V gene accounts for under half of them, and the cause for the rest is not known. The sample profile shows 450,000 or so clones; about 90% of them were found once. Of the sample, roughly 0.78% falls within the top ten clones. The sample taken for sequencing was peripheral blood. Receptors originate from a man aged 18 to 30 with COVID-19, enrolled during active disease.

In DNA, the CDR3 is TGTGCCACGGGGTTTAGCGGGAGGGCCGGGAATGAGCAGTTCTTC. As protein: CATGFSGRAGNEQFF. The V and J genes are TRBV24-1 and TRBJ2-1, with TRBD2 matching 11 bases. Germline V gives CDR1 KGHDR, CDR2 SFDVKD. Unmatched junction bases numbered 11, after V lost 10 bases and J lost 7 bases. The CDR3 is 15 residues long.

The chain uses TRBV5-1 and TRBJ2-7, with TRBD2 as a possible D gene (6 bases). CDR1 and CDR2 (germline): SGHRS, YFSETQ. Trimming stripped 4 bases from V and 3 bases from J, with 20 bases between. CDR3 length equals 16 residues. The CDR3 loop reads CASSVGGTGALYEQYF. CDR3 DNA: TGCGCCAGCAGCGTTGGAGGGACCGGGGCCCTCTACGAGCAGTACTTC.

The J gene is TRBJ1-1, the V gene TRBV10-2; D is perhaps TRBD1 (5 bases). With 10 bases removed from V and 4 bases from J, the gap between germline ends came to 16 bases. The germline V gene has CDR1 WSHSY and CDR2 SAAADI. There are 13 residues in the CDR3. CDR3 nucleotides: TGCGCCACAACGGGGGGGGAGCTCACTGAAGCTTTCTTT. This encodes CATTGGELTEAFF.

The rearrangement links TRBV3-1 (or the pseudogene TRBV3-2) to TRBJ1-5, with a possible D match to TRBD1 (5 bases). Looked up from germline, CDR1 is LGHDT and CDR2 is YNNKEL (reference sequence). The germline V and J ends were trimmed by 3 bases and 0 bases, with 15 bases remaining between them. CDR3 length: 17 amino acids. CDR3 coding DNA: TGTGCCAGCAGCCAGCATCAGGGCCCGTATAGCAATCAGCCCCAGCATTTT. It codes for CASSQHQGPYSNQPQHF.

This chain joins TRBV4-1 and TRBJ2-7, with TRBD2 identical over 13 bases. The junction had 1 base not matched to a gene; V was cut back by 1 base and J by 4 bases. The CDR3 totals 15 residues. Germline CDR1 and CDR2: MGHRA and YSYEKL. This CDR3 is CASSQGTSGRYEQYF. CDR3 sequence (DNA): TGCGCCAGCAGCCAAGGGACTAGCGGGAGATACGAGCAGTACTTC.

J is TRBJ2-7 and V is TRBV6-5, with D maybe TRBD2 (6 bases). The CDR3 has 15 amino acids. The ends were cut back, 0 bases at V and 2 bases at J, with 11 bases in the middle. Germline V gene data show CDR1 as MNHEY and CDR2 as SVGAGI. DNA of the CDR3: TGTGCCAGCAGTTACTCCTTGCGGGGAACCTACGAGCAGTACTTC. This encodes CASSYSLRGTYEQYF.

The chain employs TRBV19 and TRBJ2-7, with a weak D call TRBD1 (5 bases). Germline lookup yields CDR1 LNHDA and CDR2 SQIVND (reference sequence). V shed 8 bases and J shed 0 bases, with 17 bases lying between them. CDR3 length: 15 residues. CDR3 loop: CASLVRQSSSYEQYF. CDR3 bases: TGTGCCAGTCTCGTTCGACAGTCAAGCTCCTACGAGCAGTACTTC.

This chain links TRBV6-1 with TRBJ2-7; D is undetermined. CDR1 is MNHNS, CDR2 SASEGT, per germline. The CDR3 consists of 16 residues. The V and J ends lost 0 bases and 3 bases respectively, with 15 bases between them. The CDR3 spells CASSEARSSAYYEQYF. DNA for the CDR3: TGTGCCAGCAGTGAAGCGCGTTCCAGCGCTTACTACGAGCAGTACTTC.

For this clone: Distinct nucleotide sequences in the sample also encode this CDR3. The V and J genes are TRBV3-1 (or the pseudogene TRBV3-2) and TRBJ2-2; D uncertain. Trimming removed 3 bases at V and 1 base at J, with 3 bases between. Germline assignment: CDR1 LGHDT and CDR2 YNNKEL (reference sequence). The CDR3 loop spans 13 amino acids. CDR3 sequence reads: CASSHQNTGELFF. Written as DNA, the CDR3 is TGTGCCAGCAGCCACCAGAACACCGGGGAGCTGTTTTTT.

The genes are TRBV14 and TRBJ1-2, with 7 bases fitting TRBD1. V lost 2 bases to trimming and J lost 2 bases; unmatched junction nucleotides: 8. Germline CDR1 is SGHDN and CDR2 is FVKESK. The CDR3 totals 16 residues. The CDR3, as DNA: TGTGCCAGCAGCCAAACGACAGGGATCCGGAACTATGGCTACACCTTC. It translates to CASSQTTGIRNYGYTF.

The chain carries TRBV19 and TRBJ2-7; 7 bases are shared with TRBD1. Germline V gene lookup returns CDR1 LNHDA and CDR2 SQIVND (reference sequence). V lost 3 bases to trimming and J lost 3 bases; unmatched junction nucleotides: 8. The CDR3 covers 15 residues. In nucleotides, the CDR3 is TGTGCCAGTAGTATGGGGTCGGGACAGATCTACGAGCAGTACTTC. Translating it yields CASSMGSGQIYEQYF.

This clone appeared once. V usage is TRBV18 and J usage is TRBJ1-6; possible D gene TRBD1, 5 bases. This CDR3 is built from 13 residues. Germline V gene data show CDR1 as KGHSH and CDR2 as LQKENI. V shed 6 bases and J shed 7 bases, with 10 bases lying between them. CDR3 sequence (DNA): TGTGCCAGCTCCCCCTACAGGAATTCACCCCTCCACTTT. It specifies CASSPYRNSPLHF.

The rearrangement links TRBV21-1 to TRBJ1-2; the table's D gene call, TRBD1, was not cross checked with the DNA. TRBV21-1 is a known pseudogene. CDR3 length: 14 residues. DNA for the CDR3: TGTGCCAGCAGCAAATTCGCAGGGGGCTATGGCTACACCTTC. Amino acids: CASSKFAGGYGYTF.

This clone was recorded only once. The chain couples TRBV2 to TRBJ2-7; TRBD2 matches 10 bases. The CDR3 loop spans 15 amino acids. V lost 8 bases, J lost 3 bases, and 10 bases stayed unmatched. The germline CDR1 and CDR2 sequences are SNHLY and FYNNEI. CDR3 residues: CASGTVLAGIYEQYF. The DNA for the CDR3 is TGTGCCAGCGGCACCGTACTAGCGGGGATCTACGAGCAGTACTTC.

The J gene is TRBJ2-1, the V gene TRBV19, with 13 bases identical to TRBD2. The germline gives CDR1 LNHDA, CDR2 SQIVND (reference sequence). This CDR3 comprises 15 residues. The V segment lost 7 bases and the J segment 5 bases; nucleotides outside the gene matches: 5. Here the CDR3 reads CASNPGTSGNNEQFF. CDR3 coding DNA: TGTGCCAGTAATCCCGGGACTAGCGGGAACAATGAGCAGTTCTTC.

The chain uses TRBV19 and TRBJ1-2; D is unresolved. Germline lookup yields CDR1 LNHDA and CDR2 SQIVND (reference sequence). V was shortened by 5 bases and J by 6 bases, with 7 bases between the two germline ends. The CDR3 runs 11 residues. CDR3 loop: CASSYLDGYTF. For the CDR3, the DNA is TGTGCCAGTAGTTACTTGGATGGCTACACCTTC.

This clone has more than one count but fewer than ten. The chain has TRBV2 and TRBJ2-7; D is perhaps TRBD2 (6 bases). V lost 6 bases and J lost 4, with 10 bases in between. Germline values: CDR1 SNHLY, CDR2 FYNNEI. The CDR3 is made up of 12 amino acids. The CDR3 DNA is TGTGCCAGCAGAGGGGACTTTTACGAGCAGTACTTC. Translated: CASRGDFYEQYF.

This sequence joins TRBV5-1 and TRBJ2-5, with D possibly being TRBD2 (5 bases). V dropped 3 bases and J dropped 4 bases, with 16 bases sitting between them. The CDR3 loop spans 15 amino acids. Germline-derived CDR1 and CDR2 are SGHRS and YFSETQ. The CDR3 reads CASSWSGTFGETQYF. The CDR3 nucleotides are TGCGCCAGCAGCTGGTCGGGAACATTTGGAGAGACCCAGTACTTC. Combining the CDR3 with reference TRBV5-1 and TRBJ2-5 gives the whole variable domain KAGVTQTPRYLIKTRGQQVTLSCSPISGHRSVSWYQQTPGQGLQFLFEYFSETQRNKGNFPGRFSGRQFSNSRSEMNVSTLELGDSALYLCASSWSGTFGETQYFGPGTRLLVL.

This clone appeared a single time. The rearrangement links TRBV2 to TRBJ2-5; 10 bases line up with TRBD1. This CDR3 has 13 amino acids. V shed 3 bases, J shed 7 bases, and the junction held 2 bases outside the gene matches. Germline CDR1 reads SNHLY; CDR2 reads FYNNEI. The CDR3 is CASSEGTGVTQYF. The DNA for the CDR3 is TGTGCCAGCAGTGAGGGGACAGGGGTGACCCAGTACTTC. The entire variable domain, with the rest obtained from reference TRBV2 and TRBJ2-5, is as follows: EPEVTQTPSHQVTQMGQEVILRCVPISNHLYFYWYRQILGQKVEFLVSFYNNEISEKSEIFDDQFSVERPDGSNFTLKIRSTKLEDSAMYFCASSEGTGVTQYFGPGTRLLVL.

The gene calls are TRBV2 and TRBJ2-3, with 11 bases fitting TRBD1. Germline CDR1 and CDR2: SNHLY and FYNNEI. J gave up 5 bases and V 6 bases, and 7 bases lay outside the gene matches. This CDR3 contains 15 residues. As DNA, the CDR3 is TGTGCCAGCAGCCCAGGACAGGGGGCAATAGATACGCAGTATTTT. It codes for CASSPGQGAIDTQYF.

J is TRBJ2-1 and V is TRBV20-1; D not certain. V lost 6 bases and J lost 5, with 5 bases in between. The CDR3 runs 10 residues. Per the germline V gene, CDR1 is DFQATT and CDR2 is SNEGSKA (reference sequence). The CDR3 nucleotides read TGCAGTGCGCTAGACAATGAGCAGTTCTTC. Its translation: CSALDNEQFF.

This chain links TRBV3-1 (or the pseudogene TRBV3-2) with TRBJ2-1; unclear D gene. CDR3 length: 15 amino acids. Per the germline V gene, CDR1 is LGHDT and CDR2 is YNNKEL (reference sequence). Trimming left V 1 base short and J 6 bases short, with 13 bases between. The CDR3 DNA is TGTGCCAGCAGCCAAGCAGGTTCTCTTGTCAATGAGCAGTTCTTC. It is translated as CASSQAGSLVNEQFF.